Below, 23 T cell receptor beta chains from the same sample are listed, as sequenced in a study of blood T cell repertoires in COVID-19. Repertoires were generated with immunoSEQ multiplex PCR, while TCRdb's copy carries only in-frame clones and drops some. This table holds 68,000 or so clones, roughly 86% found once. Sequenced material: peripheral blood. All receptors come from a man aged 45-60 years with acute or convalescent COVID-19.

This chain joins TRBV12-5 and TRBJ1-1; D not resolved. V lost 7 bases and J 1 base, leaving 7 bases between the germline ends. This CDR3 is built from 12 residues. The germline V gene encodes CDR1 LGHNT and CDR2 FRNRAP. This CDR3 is CASASWNTEAFF. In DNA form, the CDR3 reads TGTGCTAGTGCCTCTTGGAACACTGAAGCTTTCTTT.

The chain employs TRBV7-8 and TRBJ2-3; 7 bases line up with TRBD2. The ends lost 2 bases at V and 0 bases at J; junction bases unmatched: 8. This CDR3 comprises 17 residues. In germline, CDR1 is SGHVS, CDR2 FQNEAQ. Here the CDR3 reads CASSLSGGRASTDTQYF. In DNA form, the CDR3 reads TGTGCCAGCAGCTTATCTGGGGGGAGGGCCAGCACAGATACGCAGTATTTT.

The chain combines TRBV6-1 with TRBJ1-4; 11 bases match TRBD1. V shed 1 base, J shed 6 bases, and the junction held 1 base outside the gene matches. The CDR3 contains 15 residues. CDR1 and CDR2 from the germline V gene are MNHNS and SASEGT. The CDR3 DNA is TGTGCCAGCAGTGAAGGGACAGGGGGCCATGAAAAACTGTTTTTT. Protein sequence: CASSEGTGGHEKLFF.

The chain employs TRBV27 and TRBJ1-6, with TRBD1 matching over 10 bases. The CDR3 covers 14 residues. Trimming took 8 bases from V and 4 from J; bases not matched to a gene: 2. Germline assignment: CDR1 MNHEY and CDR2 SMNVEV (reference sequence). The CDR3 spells CASWTGGYNSPLHF. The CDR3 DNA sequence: TGTGCCAGCTGGACAGGGGGTTATAATTCACCCCTCCACTTT.

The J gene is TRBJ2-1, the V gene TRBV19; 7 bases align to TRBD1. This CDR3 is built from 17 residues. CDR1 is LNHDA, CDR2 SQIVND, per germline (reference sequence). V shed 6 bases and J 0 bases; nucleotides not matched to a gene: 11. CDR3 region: CASRDETGVGSYNEQFF. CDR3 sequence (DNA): TGTGCCAGTAGAGACGAAACAGGGGTCGGCTCCTACAATGAGCAGTTCTTC.

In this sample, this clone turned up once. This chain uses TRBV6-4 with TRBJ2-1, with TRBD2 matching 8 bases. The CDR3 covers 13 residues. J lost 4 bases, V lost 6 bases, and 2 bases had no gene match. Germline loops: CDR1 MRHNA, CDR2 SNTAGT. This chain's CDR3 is CASSGGDYNEQFF. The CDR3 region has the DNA TGTGCCAGCAGCGGGGGGGATTACAATGAGCAGTTCTTC.

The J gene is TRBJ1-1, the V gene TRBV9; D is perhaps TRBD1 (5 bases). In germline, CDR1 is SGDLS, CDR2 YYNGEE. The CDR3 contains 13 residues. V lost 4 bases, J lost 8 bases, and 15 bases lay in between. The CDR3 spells CASSRDQGSEAFF. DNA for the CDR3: TGTGCCAGCAGCAGAGACCAGGGCTCCGAAGCTTTCTTT.

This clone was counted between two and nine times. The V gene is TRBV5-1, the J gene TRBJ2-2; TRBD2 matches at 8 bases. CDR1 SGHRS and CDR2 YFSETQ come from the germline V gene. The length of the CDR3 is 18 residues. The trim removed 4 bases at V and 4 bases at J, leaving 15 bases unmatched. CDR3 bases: TGCGCCAGCAGCCCGCATACCAGCGGGGGTATTATCACCGGGGAGCTGTTTTTT. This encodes CASSPHTSGGIITGELFF.

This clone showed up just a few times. CDR3 in DNA: TGTGCCAGCGCACGGAGCTCTGGAAACACCATATATTTT. Residues: CASARSSGNTIYF. The chain uses TRBV19 and TRBJ1-3; unclear D gene. Germline assignment: CDR1 LNHDA and CDR2 SQIVND (reference sequence). Trimming cost V 9 bases and J 0 bases, with 9 bases left between them. The CDR3 length is 13 residues.

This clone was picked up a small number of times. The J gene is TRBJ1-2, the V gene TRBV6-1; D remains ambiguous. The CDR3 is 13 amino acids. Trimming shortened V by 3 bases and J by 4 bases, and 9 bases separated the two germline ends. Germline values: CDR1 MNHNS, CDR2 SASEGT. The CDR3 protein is CASSERSFYGYTF. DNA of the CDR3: TGTGCCAGCAGTGAGCGGAGCTTCTATGGCTACACCTTC.

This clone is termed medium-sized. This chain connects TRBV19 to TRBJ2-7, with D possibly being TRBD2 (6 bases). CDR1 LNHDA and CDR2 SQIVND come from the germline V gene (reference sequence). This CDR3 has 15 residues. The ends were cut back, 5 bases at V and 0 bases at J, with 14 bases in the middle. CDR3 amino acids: CASSPRDSSSYEQYF. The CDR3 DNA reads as TGTGCCAGTAGTCCCCGGGACTCCAGCTCCTACGAGCAGTACTTC.

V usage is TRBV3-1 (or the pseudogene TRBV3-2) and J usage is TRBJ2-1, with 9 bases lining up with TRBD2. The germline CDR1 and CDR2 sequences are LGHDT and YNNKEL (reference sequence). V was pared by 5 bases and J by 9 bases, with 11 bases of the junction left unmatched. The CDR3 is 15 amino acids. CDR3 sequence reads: CASSKTGLATSEQFF. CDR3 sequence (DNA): TGTGCCAGCAGCAAAACGGGACTAGCCACAAGTGAGCAGTTCTTC.

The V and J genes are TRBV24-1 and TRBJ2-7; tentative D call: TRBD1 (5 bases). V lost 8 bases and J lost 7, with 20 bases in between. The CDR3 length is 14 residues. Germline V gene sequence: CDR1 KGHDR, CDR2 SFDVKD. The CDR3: CATISWPRAKEQYF. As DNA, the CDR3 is TGTGCCACCATTAGTTGGCCCAGGGCCAAAGAGCAGTACTTC.

The CDR3 sequence: CAAGGTGGRSYNEQFF. The CDR3 DNA is TGTGCCGCGGGGGGGACAGGGGGTCGCTCCTACAATGAGCAGTTCTTC. The chain combines TRBV24-1 with TRBJ2-1; the match to TRBD1 covers 11 bases. Trimming cost V 12 bases and J 0 bases; bases outside gene matches: 9. The CDR3 loop spans 16 amino acids. Germline CDR1 KGHDR, CDR2 SFDVKD.

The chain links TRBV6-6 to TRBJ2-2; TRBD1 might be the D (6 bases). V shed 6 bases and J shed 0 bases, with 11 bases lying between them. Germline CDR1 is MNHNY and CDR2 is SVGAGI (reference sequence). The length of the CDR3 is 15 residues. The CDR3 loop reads CASRQDRSNTGELFF. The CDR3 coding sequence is TGTGCCAGCAGGCAAGACAGGTCGAACACCGGGGAGCTGTTTTTT.

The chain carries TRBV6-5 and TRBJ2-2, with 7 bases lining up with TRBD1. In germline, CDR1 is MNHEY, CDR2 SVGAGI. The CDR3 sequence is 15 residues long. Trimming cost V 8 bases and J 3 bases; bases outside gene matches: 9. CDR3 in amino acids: CASETGLRDTGELFF. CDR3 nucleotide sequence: TGTGCCAGCGAGACAGGGTTAAGGGACACCGGGGAGCTGTTTTTT.

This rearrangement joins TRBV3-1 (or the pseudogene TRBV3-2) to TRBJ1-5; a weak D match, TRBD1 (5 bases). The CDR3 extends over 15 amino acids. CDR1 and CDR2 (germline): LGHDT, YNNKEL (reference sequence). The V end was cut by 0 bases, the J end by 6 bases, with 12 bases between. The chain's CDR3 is CASSQDLGGFQPQHF. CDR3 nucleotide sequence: TGTGCCAGCAGCCAAGATCTCGGGGGGTTTCAGCCCCAGCATTTT.

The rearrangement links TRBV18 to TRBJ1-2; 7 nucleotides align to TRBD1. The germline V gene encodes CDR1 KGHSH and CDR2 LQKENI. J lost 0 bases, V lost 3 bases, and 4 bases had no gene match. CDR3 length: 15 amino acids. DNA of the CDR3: TGTGCCAGCTCACCCGGACAGGATCCTAACTATGGCTACACCTTC. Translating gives CASSPGQDPNYGYTF. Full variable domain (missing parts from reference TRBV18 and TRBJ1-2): NAGVMQNPRHLVRRRGQEARLRCSPMKGHSHVYWYRQLPEEGLKFMVYLQKENIIDESGMPKERFSAEFPKEGPSILRIQQVVRGDSAAYFCASSPGQDPNYGYTFGSGTRLTVV.

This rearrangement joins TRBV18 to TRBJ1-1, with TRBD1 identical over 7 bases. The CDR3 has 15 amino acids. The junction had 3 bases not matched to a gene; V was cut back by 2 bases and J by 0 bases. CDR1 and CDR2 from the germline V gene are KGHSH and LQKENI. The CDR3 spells CASSPAQGLNTEAFF. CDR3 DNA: TGTGCCAGCTCACCAGCACAGGGGTTGAACACTGAAGCTTTCTTT.

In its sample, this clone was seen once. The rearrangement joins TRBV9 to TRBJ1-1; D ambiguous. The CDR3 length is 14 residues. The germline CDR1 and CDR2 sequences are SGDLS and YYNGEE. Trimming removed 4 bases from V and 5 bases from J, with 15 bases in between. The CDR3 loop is CASSPHGEGTEAFF. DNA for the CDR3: TGTGCCAGCAGCCCCCACGGGGAAGGGACTGAAGCTTTCTTT.

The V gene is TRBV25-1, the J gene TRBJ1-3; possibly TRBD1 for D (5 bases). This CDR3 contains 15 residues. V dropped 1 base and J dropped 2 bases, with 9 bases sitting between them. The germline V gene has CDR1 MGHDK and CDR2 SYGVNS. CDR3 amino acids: CASSESPRAGNTIYF. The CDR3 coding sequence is TGTGCCAGCAGTGAATCCCCCAGGGCTGGAAACACCATATATTTT.

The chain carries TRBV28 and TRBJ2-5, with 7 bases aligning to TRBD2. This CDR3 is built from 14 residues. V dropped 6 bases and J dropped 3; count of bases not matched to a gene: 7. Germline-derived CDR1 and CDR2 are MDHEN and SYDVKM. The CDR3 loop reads CASSPLAAKETQYF. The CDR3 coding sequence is TGTGCCAGCAGCCCTCTAGCGGCTAAAGAGACCCAGTACTTC.

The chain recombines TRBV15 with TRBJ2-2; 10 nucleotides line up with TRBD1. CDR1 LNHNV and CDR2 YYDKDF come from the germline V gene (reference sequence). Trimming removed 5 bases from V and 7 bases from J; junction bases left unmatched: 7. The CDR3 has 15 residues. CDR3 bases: TGTGCCACCAGCCAGGGACAGGGGTATGACGGGGAGCTGTTTTTT. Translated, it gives CATSQGQGYDGELFF. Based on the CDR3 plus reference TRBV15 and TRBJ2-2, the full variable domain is DAMVIQNPRYQVTQFGKPVTLSCSQTLNHNVMYWYQQKSSQAPKLLFHYYDKDFNNEADTPDNFQSRRPNTSFCFLDIRSPGLGDTAMYLCATSQGQGYDGELFFGEGSRLTVL.